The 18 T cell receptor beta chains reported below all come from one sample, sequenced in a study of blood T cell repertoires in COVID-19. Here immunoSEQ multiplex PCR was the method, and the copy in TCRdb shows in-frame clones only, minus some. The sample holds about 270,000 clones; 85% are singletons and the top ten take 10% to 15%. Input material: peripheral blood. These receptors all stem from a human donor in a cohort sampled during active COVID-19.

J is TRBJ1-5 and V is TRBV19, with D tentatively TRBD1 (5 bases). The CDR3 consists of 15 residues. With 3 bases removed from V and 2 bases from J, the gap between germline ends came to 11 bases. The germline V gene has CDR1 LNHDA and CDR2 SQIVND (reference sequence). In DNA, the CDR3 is TGTGCCAGTAGTATCAGGGAAGGACGCAATCAGCCCCAGCATTTT. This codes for CASSIREGRNQPQHF.

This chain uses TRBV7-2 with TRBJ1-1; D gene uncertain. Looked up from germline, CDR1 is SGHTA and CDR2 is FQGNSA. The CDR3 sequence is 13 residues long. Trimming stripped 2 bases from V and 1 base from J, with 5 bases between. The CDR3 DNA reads TGTGCCAGCAGCTTAAACGGGAACACTGAAGCTTTCTTT. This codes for CASSLNGNTEAFF.

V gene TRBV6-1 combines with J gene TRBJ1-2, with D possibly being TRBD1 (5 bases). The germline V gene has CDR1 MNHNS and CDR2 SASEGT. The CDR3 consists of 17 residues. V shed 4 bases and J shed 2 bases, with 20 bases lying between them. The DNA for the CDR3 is TGTGCCAGCAGTGGCATCAGGGATTACCCCCCAAACTATGGCTACACCTTC. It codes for CASSGIRDYPPNYGYTF.

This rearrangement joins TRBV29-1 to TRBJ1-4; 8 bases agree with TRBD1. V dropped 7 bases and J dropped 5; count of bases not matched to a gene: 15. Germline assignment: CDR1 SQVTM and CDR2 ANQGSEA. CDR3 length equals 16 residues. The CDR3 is CSADVAGGQENEKLFF. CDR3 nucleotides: TGCAGCGCCGACGTAGCGGGGGGACAGGAGAATGAAAAACTGTTTTTT.

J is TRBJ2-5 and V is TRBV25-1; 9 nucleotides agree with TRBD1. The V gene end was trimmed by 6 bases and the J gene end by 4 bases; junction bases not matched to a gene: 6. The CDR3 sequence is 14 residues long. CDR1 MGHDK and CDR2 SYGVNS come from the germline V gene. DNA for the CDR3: TGTGCCAGCAGGATGGGGGGACAGGGAGAGACCCAGTACTTC. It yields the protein CASRMGGQGETQYF. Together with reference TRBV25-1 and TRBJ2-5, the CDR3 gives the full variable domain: EADIYQTPRYLVIGTGKKITLECSQTMGHDKMYWYQQDPGMELHLIHYSYGVNSTEKGDLSSESTVSRIRTEHFPLTLESARPSHTSQYLCASRMGGQGETQYFGPGTRLLVL.

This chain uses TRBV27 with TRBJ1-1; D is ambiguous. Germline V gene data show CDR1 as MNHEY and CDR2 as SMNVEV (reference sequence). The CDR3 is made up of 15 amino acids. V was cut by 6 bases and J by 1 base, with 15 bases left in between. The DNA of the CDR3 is TGTGCCAGCAGCCCTAGGAGTTTAGCGAACACTGAAGCTTTCTTT. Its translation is CASSPRSLANTEAFF.

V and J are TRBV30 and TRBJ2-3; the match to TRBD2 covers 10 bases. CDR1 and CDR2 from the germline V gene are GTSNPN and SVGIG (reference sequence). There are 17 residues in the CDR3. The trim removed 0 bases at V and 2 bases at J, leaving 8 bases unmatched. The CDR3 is CAWSVRRTSGVTDTQYF. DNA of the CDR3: TGTGCCTGGAGTGTACGGAGGACTAGCGGTGTCACAGATACGCAGTATTTT.

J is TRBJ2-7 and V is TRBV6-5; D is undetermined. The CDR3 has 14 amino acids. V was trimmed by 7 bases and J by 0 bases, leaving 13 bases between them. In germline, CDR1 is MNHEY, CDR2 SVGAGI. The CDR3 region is CASTITVTSYEQYF. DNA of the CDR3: TGTGCCAGCACGATAACAGTGACCTCCTACGAGCAGTACTTC.

The CDR3 loop is CAWSSYYGYTF. The CDR3 region has the DNA TGTGCCTGGAGTTCTTACTATGGCTACACCTTC. The genes are TRBV30 and TRBJ1-2, with D hard to call. The CDR3 has 11 amino acids. The germline V gene has CDR1 GTSNPN and CDR2 SVGIG (reference sequence). The V end was cut by 2 bases, the J end by 3 bases, with 4 bases between.

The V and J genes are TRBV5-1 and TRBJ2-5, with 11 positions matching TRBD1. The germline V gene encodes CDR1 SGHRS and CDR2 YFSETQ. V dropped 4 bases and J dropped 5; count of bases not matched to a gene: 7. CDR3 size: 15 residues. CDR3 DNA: TGCGCCAGCAGCAGAACCGGGACAGGGGGTGAGACCCAGTACTTC. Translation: CASSRTGTGGETQYF. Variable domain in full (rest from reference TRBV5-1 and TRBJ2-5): KAGVTQTPRYLIKTRGQQVTLSCSPISGHRSVSWYQQTPGQGLQFLFEYFSETQRNKGNFPGRFSGRQFSNSRSEMNVSTLELGDSALYLCASSRTGTGGETQYFGPGTRLLVL.

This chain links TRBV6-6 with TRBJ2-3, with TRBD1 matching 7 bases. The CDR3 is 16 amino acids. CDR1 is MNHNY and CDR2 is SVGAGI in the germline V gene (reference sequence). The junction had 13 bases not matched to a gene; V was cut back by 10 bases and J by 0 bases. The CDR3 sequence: CATSAARGMSTDTQYF. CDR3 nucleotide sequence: TGTGCCACTTCCGCGGCCAGGGGGATGAGCACAGATACGCAGTATTTT.

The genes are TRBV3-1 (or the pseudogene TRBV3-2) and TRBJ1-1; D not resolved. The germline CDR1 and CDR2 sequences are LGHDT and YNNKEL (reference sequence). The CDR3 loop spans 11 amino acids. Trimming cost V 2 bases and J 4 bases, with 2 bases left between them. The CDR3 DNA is TGTGCCAGCAGCCAACGCACTGAAGCTTTCTTT. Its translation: CASSQRTEAFF.

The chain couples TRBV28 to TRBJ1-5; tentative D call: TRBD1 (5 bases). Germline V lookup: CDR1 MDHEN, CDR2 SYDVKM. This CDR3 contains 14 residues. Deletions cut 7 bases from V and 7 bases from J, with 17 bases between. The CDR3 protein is CASTGGLPGQPQHF. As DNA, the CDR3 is TGTGCCAGCACCGGGGGACTCCCTGGGCAGCCCCAGCATTTT.

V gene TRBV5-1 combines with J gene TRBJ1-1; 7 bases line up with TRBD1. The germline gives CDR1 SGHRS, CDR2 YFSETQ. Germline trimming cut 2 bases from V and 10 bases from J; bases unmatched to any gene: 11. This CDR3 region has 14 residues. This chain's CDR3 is CASSLGGPAEVAFF. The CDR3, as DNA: TGCGCCAGCAGCTTAGGGGGCCCCGCAGAAGTAGCTTTCTTT.

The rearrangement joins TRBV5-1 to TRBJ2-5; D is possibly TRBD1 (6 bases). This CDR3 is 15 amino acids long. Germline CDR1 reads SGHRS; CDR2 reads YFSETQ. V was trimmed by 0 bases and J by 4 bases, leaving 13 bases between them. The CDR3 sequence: CASSLASQGIETQYF. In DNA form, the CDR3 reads TGCGCCAGCAGCTTGGCGTCTCAGGGGATAGAGACCCAGTACTTC.

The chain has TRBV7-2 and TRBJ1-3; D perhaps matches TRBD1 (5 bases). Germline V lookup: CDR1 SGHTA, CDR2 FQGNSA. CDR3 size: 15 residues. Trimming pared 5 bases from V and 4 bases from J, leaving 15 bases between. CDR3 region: CASSPRTFIGNTIYF. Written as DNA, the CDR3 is TGTGCCAGCAGCCCAAGGACATTTATCGGAAACACCATATATTTT. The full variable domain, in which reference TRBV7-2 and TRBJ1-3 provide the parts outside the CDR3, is GAGVSQSPSNKVTEKGKDVELRCDPISGHTALYWYRQSLGQGLEFLIYFQGNSAPDKSGLPSDRFSAERTGGSVSTLTIQRTQQEDSAVYLCASSPRTFIGNTIYFGEGSWLTVV.

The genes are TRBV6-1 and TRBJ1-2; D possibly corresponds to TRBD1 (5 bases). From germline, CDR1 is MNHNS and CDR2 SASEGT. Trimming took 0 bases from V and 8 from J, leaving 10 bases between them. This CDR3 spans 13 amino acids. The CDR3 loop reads CASSEAGLSGYTF. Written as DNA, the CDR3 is TGTGCCAGCAGTGAAGCGGGACTTTCCGGCTACACCTTC.

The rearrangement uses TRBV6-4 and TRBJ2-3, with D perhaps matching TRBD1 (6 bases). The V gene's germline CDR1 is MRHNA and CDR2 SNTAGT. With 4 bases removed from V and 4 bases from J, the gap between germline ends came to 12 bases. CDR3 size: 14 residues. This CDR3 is CASSVGSGADTQYF. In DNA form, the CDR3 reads TGTGCCAGCAGTGTTGGATCAGGGGCAGATACGCAGTATTTT.